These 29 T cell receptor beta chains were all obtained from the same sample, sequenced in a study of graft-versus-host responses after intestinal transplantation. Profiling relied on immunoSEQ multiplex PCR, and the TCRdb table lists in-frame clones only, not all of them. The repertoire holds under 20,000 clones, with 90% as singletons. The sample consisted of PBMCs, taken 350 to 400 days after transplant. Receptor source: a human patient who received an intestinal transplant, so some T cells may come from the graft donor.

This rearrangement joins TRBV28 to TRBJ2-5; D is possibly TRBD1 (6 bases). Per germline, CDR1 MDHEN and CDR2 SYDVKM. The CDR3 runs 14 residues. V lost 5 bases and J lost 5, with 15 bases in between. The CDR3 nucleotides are TGTGCCAGCAGTCGAGGGGCAGGGGTCGAGACCCAGTACTTC. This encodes CASSRGAGVETQYF.

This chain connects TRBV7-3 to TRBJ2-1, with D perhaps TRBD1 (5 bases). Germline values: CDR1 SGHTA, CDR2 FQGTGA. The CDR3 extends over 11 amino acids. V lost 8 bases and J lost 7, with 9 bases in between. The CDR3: CASGQGNEQFF. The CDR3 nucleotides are TGTGCCAGCGGGCAGGGTAATGAGCAGTTCTTC.

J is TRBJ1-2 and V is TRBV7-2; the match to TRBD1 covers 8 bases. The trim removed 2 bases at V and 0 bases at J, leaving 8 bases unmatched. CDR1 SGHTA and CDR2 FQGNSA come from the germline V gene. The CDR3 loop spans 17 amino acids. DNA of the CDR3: TGTGCCAGCAGCTTAAGCGCCGGACAGGGCTCTAACTATGGCTACACCTTC. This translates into CASSLSAGQGSNYGYTF.

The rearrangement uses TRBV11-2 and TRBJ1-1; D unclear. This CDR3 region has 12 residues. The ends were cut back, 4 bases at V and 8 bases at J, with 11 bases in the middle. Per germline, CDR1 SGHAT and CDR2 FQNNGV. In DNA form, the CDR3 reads TGTGCCAGCAGCTCCCCACTTAGAGAAGCTTTCTTT. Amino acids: CASSSPLREAFF.

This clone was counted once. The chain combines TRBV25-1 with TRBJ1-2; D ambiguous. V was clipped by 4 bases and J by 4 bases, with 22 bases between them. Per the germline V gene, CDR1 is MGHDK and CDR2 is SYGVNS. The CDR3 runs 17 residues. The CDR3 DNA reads TGTGCCAGCAGTGTCGGCGCAAAACTGGGAAAGACCTATGGCTACACCTTC. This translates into CASSVGAKLGKTYGYTF.

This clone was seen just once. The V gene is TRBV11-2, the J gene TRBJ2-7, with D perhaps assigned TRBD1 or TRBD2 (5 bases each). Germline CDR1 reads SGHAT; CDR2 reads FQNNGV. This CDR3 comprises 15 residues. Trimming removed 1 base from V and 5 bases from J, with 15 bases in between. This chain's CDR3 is CASSLVFGGFNEQYF. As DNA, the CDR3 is TGTGCCAGCAGCTTAGTGTTTGGGGGATTCAACGAGCAGTACTTC.

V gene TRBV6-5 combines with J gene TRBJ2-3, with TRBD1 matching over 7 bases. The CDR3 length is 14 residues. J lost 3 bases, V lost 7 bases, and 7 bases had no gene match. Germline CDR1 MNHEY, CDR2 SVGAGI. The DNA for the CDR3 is TGTGCCAGCATTCCACAGGGGCGAACAGATACGCAGTATTTT. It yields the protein CASIPQGRTDTQYF.

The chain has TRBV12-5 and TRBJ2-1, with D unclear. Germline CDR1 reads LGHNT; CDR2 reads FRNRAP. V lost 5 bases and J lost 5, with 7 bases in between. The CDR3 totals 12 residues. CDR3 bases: TGTGCTAGTGGTCCTAACAACAATGAGCAGTTCTTC. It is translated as CASGPNNNEQFF.

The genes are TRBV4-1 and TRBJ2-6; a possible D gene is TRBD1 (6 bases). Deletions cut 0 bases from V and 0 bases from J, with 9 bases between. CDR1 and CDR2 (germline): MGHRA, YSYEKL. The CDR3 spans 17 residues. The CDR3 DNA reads TGCGCCAGCAGCCAAGATAGGGACAACTCTGGGGCCAACGTCCTGACTTTC. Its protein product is CASSQDRDNSGANVLTF.

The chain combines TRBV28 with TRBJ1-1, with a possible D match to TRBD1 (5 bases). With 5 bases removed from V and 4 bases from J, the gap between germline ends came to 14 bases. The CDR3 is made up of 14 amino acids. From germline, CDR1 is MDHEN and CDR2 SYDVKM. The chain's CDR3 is CASSPQGGGTEAFF. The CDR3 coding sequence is TGTGCCAGCAGTCCCCAGGGTGGCGGCACTGAAGCTTTCTTT.

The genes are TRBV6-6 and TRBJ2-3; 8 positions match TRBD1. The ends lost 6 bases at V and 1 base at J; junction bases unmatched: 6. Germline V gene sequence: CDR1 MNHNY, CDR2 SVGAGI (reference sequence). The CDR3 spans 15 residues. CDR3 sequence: CASSRQGKGTDTQYF. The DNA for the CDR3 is TGTGCCAGCAGCCGACAGGGGAAAGGCACAGATACGCAGTATTTT.

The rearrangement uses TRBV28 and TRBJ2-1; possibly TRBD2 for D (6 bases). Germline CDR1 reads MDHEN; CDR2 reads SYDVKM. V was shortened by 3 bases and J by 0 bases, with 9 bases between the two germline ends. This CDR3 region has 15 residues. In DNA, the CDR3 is TGTGCCAGCAGTTTCGGGGGTAGCTCCTACAATGAGCAGTTCTTC. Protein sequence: CASSFGGSSYNEQFF. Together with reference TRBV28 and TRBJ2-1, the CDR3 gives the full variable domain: DVKVTQSSRYLVKRTGEKVFLECVQDMDHENMFWYRQDPGLGLRLIYFSYDVKMKEKGDIPEGYSVSREKKERFSLILESASTNQTSMYLCASSFGGSSYNEQFFGPGTRLTVL.

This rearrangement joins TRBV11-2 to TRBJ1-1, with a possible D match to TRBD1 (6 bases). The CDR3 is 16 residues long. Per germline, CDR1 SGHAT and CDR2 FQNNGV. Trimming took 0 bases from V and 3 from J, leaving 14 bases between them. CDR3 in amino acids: CASSLETGRGDTEAFF. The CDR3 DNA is TGTGCCAGCAGCTTAGAAACAGGGCGAGGAGACACTGAAGCTTTCTTT.

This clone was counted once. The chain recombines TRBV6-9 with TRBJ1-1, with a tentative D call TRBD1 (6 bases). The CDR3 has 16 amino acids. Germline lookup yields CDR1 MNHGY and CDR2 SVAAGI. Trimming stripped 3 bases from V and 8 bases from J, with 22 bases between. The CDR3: CASSYSSLRGEYEAFF. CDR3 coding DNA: TGTGCCAGCAGTTACTCAAGCTTGAGGGGGGAGTACGAAGCTTTCTTT.

CDR3 residues: CASSLTVLETQYF. The DNA of the CDR3 is TGTGCCAGCAGCTTGACTGTTTTGGAGACCCAGTACTTC. The chain couples TRBV7-9 to TRBJ2-5; D is undetermined. Looked up from germline, CDR1 is SEHNR and CDR2 is FQNEAQ (reference sequence). V dropped 3 bases and J dropped 5 bases, with 10 bases sitting between them. The CDR3 is 13 residues long.

The CDR3 region is CASSSPTVATEQYF. DNA for the CDR3: TGTGCCAGCAGCTCACCGACAGTGGCCACCGAGCAGTACTTC. The chain recombines TRBV11-3 with TRBJ2-7; perhaps TRBD1 as D (5 bases). Germline loops: CDR1 SGHNT, CDR2 YENEEA. The CDR3 loop spans 14 amino acids. Trimming cost V 4 bases and J 6 bases, with 16 bases left between them.

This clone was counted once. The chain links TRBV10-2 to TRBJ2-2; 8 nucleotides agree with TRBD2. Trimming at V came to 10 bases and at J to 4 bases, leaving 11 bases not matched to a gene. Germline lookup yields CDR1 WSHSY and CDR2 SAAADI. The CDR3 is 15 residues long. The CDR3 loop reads CANRGASGPTGELFF. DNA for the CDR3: TGCGCCAACCGAGGGGCTAGCGGGCCCACCGGGGAGCTGTTTTTT.

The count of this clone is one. CDR3 loop: CASSLGSRDEAFF. The CDR3 DNA is TGTGCCAGCAGCTTAGGTTCCAGGGATGAAGCTTTCTTT. V is TRBV11-3 and J is TRBJ1-1; tentative D call: TRBD1 (5 bases). Trimming removed 1 base at V and 7 bases at J, with 10 bases between. The CDR3 has 13 residues. Germline V gives CDR1 SGHNT, CDR2 YENEEA.

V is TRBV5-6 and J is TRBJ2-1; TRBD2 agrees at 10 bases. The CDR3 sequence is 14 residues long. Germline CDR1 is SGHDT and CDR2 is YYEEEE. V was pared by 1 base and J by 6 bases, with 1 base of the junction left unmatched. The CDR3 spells CASSLLAGGNEQFF. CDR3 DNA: TGTGCCAGCAGCTTGTTAGCGGGGGGCAATGAGCAGTTCTTC.

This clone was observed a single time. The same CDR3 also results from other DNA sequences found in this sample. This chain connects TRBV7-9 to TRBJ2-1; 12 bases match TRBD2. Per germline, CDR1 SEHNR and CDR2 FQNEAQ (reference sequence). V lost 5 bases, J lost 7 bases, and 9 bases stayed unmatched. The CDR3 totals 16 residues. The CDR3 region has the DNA TGTGCCAGCAGCCCCTTGCCTAGCGGGAGGGGGAATGAGCAGTTCTTC. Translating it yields CASSPLPSGRGNEQFF.

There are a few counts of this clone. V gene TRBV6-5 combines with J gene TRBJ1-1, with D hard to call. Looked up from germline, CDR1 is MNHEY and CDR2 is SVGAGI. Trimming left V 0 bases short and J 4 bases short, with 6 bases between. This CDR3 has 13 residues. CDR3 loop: CASSYSVGTEAFF. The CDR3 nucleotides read TGTGCCAGCAGTTACTCGGTGGGCACTGAAGCTTTCTTT.

CDR3: CASSPYSGGNQPQHF. CDR3 nucleotides: TGTGCCAGCAGCCCCTACTCGGGAGGCAATCAGCCCCAGCATTTT. V and J are TRBV12-1 and TRBJ1-5. TRBV12-1 is deemed a pseudogene. The CDR3 runs 15 residues.

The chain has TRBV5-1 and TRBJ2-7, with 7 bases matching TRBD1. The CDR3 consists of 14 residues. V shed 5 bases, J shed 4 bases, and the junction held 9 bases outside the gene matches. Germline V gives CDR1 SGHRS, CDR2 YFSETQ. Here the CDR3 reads CASRSAGTDYEQYF. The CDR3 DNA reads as TGCGCCAGCAGATCTGCCGGGACAGATTACGAGCAGTACTTC.

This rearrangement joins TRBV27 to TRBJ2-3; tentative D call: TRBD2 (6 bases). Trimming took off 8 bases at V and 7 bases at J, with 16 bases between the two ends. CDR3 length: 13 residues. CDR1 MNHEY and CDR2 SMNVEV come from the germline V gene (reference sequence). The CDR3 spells CASHLIGGNTQYF. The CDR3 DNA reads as TGTGCCAGCCACCTCATCGGGGGAAATACGCAGTATTTT.

The CDR3 loop reads CASSLSGGYEQYF. CDR3 DNA: TGTGCCAGCAGCTTATCGGGGGGCTACGAGCAGTACTTC. V is TRBV7-6 and J is TRBJ2-7, with TRBD2 matching over 7 bases. CDR1 and CDR2 from the germline V gene are SGHVS and FNYEAQ. The CDR3 contains 13 residues. J was trimmed by 3 bases and V by 2 bases; bases with no gene match: 1.

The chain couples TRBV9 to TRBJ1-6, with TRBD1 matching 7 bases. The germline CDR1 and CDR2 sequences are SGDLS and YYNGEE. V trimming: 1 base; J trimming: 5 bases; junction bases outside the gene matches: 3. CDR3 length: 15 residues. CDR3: CASSVTGTDNSPLHF. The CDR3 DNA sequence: TGTGCCAGCAGCGTAACCGGGACAGATAATTCACCCCTCCACTTT.

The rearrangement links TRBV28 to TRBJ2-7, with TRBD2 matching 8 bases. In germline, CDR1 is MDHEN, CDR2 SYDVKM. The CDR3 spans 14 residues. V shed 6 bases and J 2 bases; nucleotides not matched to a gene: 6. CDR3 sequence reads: CASSLGRGPYEQYF. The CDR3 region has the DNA TGTGCCAGCAGCCTCGGGAGGGGTCCCTACGAGCAGTACTTC.

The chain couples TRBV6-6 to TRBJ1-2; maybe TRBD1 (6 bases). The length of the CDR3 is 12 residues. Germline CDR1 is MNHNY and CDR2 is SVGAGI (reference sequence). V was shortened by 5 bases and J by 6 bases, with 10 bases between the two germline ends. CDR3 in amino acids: CASSQRTDGYTF. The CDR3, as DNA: TGTGCCAGCAGTCAAAGGACAGATGGCTACACCTTC.

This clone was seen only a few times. DNA of the CDR3: TGCGCCAGCAGCGAAAACAGGGGCGAGGGCTACACCTTC. The encoded protein is CASSENRGEGYTF. The genes are TRBV5-1 and TRBJ1-2; TRBD1 matches 7 bases. The CDR3 has 13 residues. The germline gives CDR1 SGHRS, CDR2 YFSETQ. The V and J ends lost 4 bases and 8 bases, in that order; junction bases with no gene match: 8. The full variable domain, completed using reference TRBV5-1 and TRBJ1-2, is KAGVTQTPRYLIKTRGQQVTLSCSPISGHRSVSWYQQTPGQGLQFLFEYFSETQRNKGNFPGRFSGRQFSNSRSEMNVSTLELGDSALYLCASSENRGEGYTFGSGTRLTVV.